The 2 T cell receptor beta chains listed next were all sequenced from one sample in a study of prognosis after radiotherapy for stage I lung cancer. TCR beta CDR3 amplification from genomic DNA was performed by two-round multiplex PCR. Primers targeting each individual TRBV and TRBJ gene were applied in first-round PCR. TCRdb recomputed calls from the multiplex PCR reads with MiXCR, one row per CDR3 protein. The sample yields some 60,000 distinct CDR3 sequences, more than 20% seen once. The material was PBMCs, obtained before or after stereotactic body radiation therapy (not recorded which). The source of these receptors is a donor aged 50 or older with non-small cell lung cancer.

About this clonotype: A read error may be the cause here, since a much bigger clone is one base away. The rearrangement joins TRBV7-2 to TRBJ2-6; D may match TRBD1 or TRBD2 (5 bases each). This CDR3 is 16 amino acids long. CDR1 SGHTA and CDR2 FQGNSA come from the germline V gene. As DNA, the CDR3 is TGTGCCAGCAGCTTAGCTGGGGGACGTGGGGACAACGTCCTGACTTTC. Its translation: CASSLAGGRGDNVLTF.

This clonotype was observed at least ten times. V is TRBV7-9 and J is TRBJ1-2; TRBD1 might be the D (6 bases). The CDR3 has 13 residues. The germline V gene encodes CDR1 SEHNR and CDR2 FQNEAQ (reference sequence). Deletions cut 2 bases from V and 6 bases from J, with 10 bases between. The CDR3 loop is CASSLRTEHGYTF. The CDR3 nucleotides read TGTGCCAGCAGCTTAAGGACAGAACATGGCTACACCTTC.